This TCR beta chain comes out of a study of regulatory T cells in long-lasting Graves disease. Overall study: Persistent Graves' disease denoted over 5 years of antithyroid drugs plus positive TSH receptor antibodies. Study-wide points: No thyroid tissue was studied; the work used peripheral blood only.

Arm-PCR with iRepertoire HTBI primers amplified the CDR3 regions for these TCR beta libraries. TCRdb re-analysed the multiplex PCR reads in MiXCR, keeping a single row per CDR3 protein. The table lists 450,000 or so distinct CDR3 sequences, less than 25% of them singletons. The sample's time point: persistent/refractory GD, antithyroid drugs over 5 years with positive TRAb. PBMCs were the source of the RNA used for TCR sequencing. One endocrinology department in Xi'an, China, was where patients came from. Per the germline V gene, CDR1 is SGHDN and CDR2 is FVKESK. Trimming left V 2 bases short and J 7 bases short, with 12 bases between. The CDR3 is made up of 13 amino acids. This clonotype appeared a few times. Its specificity is not known.

This sequence joins TRBV14 and TRBJ2-7, with a tentative D call TRBD1 (6 bases). This receptor was identified in a female donor with Graves disease. The sequenced sample was peripheral blood mononuclear cells (PBMCs), obtained when the disease was refractory, from a patient treated with antithyroid drugs. The CDR3 loop is CASSQYREQEQYF. The CDR3, as DNA: TGTGCCAGCAGCCAATACAGGGAGCAGGAGCAGTACTTC.